The rows below give T cell receptor beta chains drawn from one sample of a study of shared clonotypes between healthy human individuals. The table came from immunoSEQ multiplex PCR; TCRdb's copy has only in-frame clones and leaves some out. The table has around 990,000 clones, 60% to 85% seen once; the top ten hold almost 0.9%. The sample taken for sequencing was memory CD4+ T cells from PBMCs. Receptors were obtained from a man younger than 35 in good health. Some clones in this sample may be carry-over from other donors' samples. Each CDR3 is given with its conserved first and last residue. Fields, in order: J gene, V gene, clone size, D gene, CDR3 DNA, CDR3 protein. D genes are given only for firm matches. The size field is filled for only some rows; it gives once, few, many or a size class.

TRBJ2-7,TRBV2,-,-,TGTGCCAGCACCCCCCTGGGGGCGTCGGACGAGCAGTACTTC,CASTPLGASDEQYF
TRBJ2-1,TRBV5-1,-,-,TGCGCCAGCAGCTTGATCGTGGGAGCCGCCTACAATGAGCAGTTCTTC,CASSLIVGAAYNEQFF
TRBJ2-7,TRBV28,-,-,TGTGCCAGCAGTGAGACCGGAACAGGGTCTAGCGAGCAGTACTTC,CASSETGTGSSEQYF
TRBJ1-5,TRBV4-2,few,TRBD1,TGTGCCAGCAGCCAAGATTGGGGACAGGGAAGTCCCCAGCATTTT,CASSQDWGQGSPQHF
TRBJ2-7,TRBV27,-,TRBD1,TGTCCTAGGGGAAGGTTGGACAGGGCGTCCTACGAGCAGTACTTC,CPRGRLDRASYEQYF
TRBJ1-1,TRBV6-5,-,TRBD1,TGTGCCAGCAGTGGATCGTCGGGACAGGGGACTGAAGCTTTCTTT,CASSGSSGQGTEAFF
TRBJ2-5,TRBV7-6,once,-,TGTGCCAGCACTATGCTGGGGCCGGAGACCCAGTACTTC,CASTMLGPETQYF
TRBJ2-6,TRBV5-4,-,-,TGTGCCAGCAGCTCTTCCAGGGGCTCTGGGGCCAACGTCCTGACTTTC,CASSSSRGSGANVLTF
TRBJ2-1,TRBV7-2,-,-,TGTGCCAGCAGCTTAGTGGGCAGACCCAGCCACAATGAGCAGTTCTTC,CASSLVGRPSHNEQFF
TRBJ1-2,TRBV27,-,TRBD1,TGTGCCAGCAGTTTCCGACAGGGATTGCGTAACTATGGCTACACCTTC,CASSFRQGLRNYGYTF
TRBJ2-1,TRBV19,-,-,TGTGCCAGTAGTATAGGGACACCCTCCTACAATGAGCAGTTCTTC,CASSIGTPSYNEQFF
TRBJ1-2,TRBV4-2,-,-,TGTGCCAGCAGCCACGACAGGCAATATGGCTACACCTTC,CASSHDRQYGYTF
TRBJ2-1,TRBV2,-,-,TGTGCCAGCAGTGAAAGAGGCGGTGAGCAGTTCTTC,CASSERGGEQFF
TRBJ1-5,TRBV6-1,-,-,TGTGCCAGCCTTCACAGCTTCAATCAGCCCCAGCATTTT,CASLHSFNQPQHF
TRBJ1-5,TRBV28,-,-,TGTGCCAGCAAGCCTCGAAATCTACAGCCCCAGCATTTT,CASKPRNLQPQHF
TRBJ2-3,TRBV4-3,-,-,TGCGCCAGCAGCCAAACCATTGAAGGAGCTCGGTATTTT,CASSQTIEGARYF
TRBJ1-2,TRBV5-8,-,-,TGTGCCAGCAGCTATGGGTCCTTC,CASSYGSF
TRBJ1-5,TRBV9,-,TRBD1,TGTGCCAGCAACCAGGGGGACAGCAATCAGCCCCAGCATTTT,CASNQGDSNQPQHF
TRBJ2-3,TRBV7-9,-,-,TGTGCCAGCAGCCCCCCCCAACGGGATACGCAGTATTTT,CASSPPQRDTQYF
TRBJ2-7,TRBV5-6,-,-,TGTGCCAGCAGCTTGGCCATTCAGGGTCCCCACGAGCAGTACTTC,CASSLAIQGPHEQYF
TRBJ2-7,TRBV18,-,-,TGTGCCAGCTCACCCGGGCAGCTCCACGAGCAGTACTTC,CASSPGQLHEQYF
TRBJ2-3,TRBV11-2,-,TRBD2,TGTGCCAGCAGCGCACGGTTCGGGACTAGCGTCACAGATACGCAGTATTTT,CASSARFGTSVTDTQYF
TRBJ1-5,TRBV6-1,-,-,TGTGCCAGCAGCCGATCTAGCCACGACGAGGCCCAGCATTTT,CASSRSSHDEAQHF
TRBJ1-6,TRBV4-1,-,-,TGCGCCAGCAGCCATGGACTGCCTAATTCACCCCTCCACTTT,CASSHGLPNSPLHF
TRBJ2-1,TRBV4-3,few,-,TGCGCCAGCAGTCCATTTAGCGCCGACTCCTACAATGAGCAGTTCTTC,CASSPFSADSYNEQFF
TRBJ2-2,TRBV11-3,-,TRBD2,TGTGCCAGCAGCTTCGCGGCACTAGCGGGACACACCGGGGAGCTGTTTTTT,CASSFAALAGHTGELFF
TRBJ1-5,TRBV27,many,-,TGTGCCAGCAGTTTAATTGGGCAGGCCCAGCATTTT,CASSLIGQAQHF
TRBJ1-4,TRBV5-6,-,-,TGTGCCAGCAGCTTGAAAGGAGGAGAAAAACTGTTTTTT,CASSLKGGEKLFF
TRBJ1-1,TRBV4-2,-,-,TGTGCCAGCAGCTCCCGATTGGCTGAGAACACTGAAGCTTTCTTT,CASSSRLAENTEAFF
TRBJ2-7,TRBV7-7,-,-,TGTGCCAGCAGCCCCCAGGAAGCCTCGGGCGAGCAGTACTTC,CASSPQEASGEQYF
TRBJ1-1,TRBV30,-,-,TGTGCCTGGAGTGTACGAGACCTCACTTTCAAGAACACTGAAGCTTTCTTT,CAWSVRDLTFKNTEAFF
TRBJ1-5,TRBV5-5,-,-,TGTGCCAGCAGTAGAAGGGAGCCAAATCAGCCCCAGCATTTT,CASSRREPNQPQHF
TRBJ1-2,TRBV6-5,-,TRBD1,TGTGCCAGCAGCAGGGGACAGGGCGGGATGGGCTACACCTTC,CASSRGQGGMGYTF